This is a list of T cell receptor beta chains from one sample in a study of control samples from healthy donors and cancer patients. TCRdb's table, derived via immunoSEQ multiplex PCR, lists solely in-frame clones and lacks some. The table lists 100,000 to 150,000 clones, around nine tenths of them singletons. The specimen was blood. The receptors come from a man younger than 35 in good health. CDR3s leave out the opening cysteine and the closing phenylalanine or tryptophan. The order of the fields is J gene, CDR3 length, V gene, CDR3 protein.

TRBJ2-3,16,TRBV4-1,ASSQERKAGLSTDTQY
TRBJ2-1,12,TRBV7-9,ASSSSRANNEQF
TRBJ2-5,15,TRBV28,ASSLSRSGLVGEAQY
TRBJ2-3,15,TRBV11-3,ASSLDLSPTSTDTQY
TRBJ2-1,15,TRBV2,ASSEPARTGGKRVQF
TRBJ1-1,11,TRBV12-3/TRBV12-4,ASSQNRGTEAF
TRBJ2-2,10,TRBV13,ASSSNGGELF
TRBJ2-2,16,TRBV24-1,ATSDPGTSGPNTGELF
TRBJ1-5,10,TRBV6-6,ASNQGDQPQH
TRBJ2-3,14,TRBV21-1,ASSEVREGVADTQY
TRBJ1-2,12,TRBV11-2,ASSSQQGAGGYT
TRBJ2-4,14,TRBV6-2/TRBV6-3,ASSYSGGIGKNIQY
TRBJ2-4,14,TRBV21-1,ASSKGKGPDFGIQY
TRBJ1-6,10,TRBV13,ASTSAHSPLH
TRBJ2-1,12,TRBV2,ASSVASGGPKQF
TRBJ2-1,12,TRBV7-3,ASSLNPGGNEQF
TRBJ1-5,14,TRBV7-3,ASSPNRFSTNQPQH
TRBJ1-5,13,TRBV28,ASRGGTGANQPQH
TRBJ2-1,13,TRBV7-9,ASSTTGLGYNEQF
TRBJ2-7,7,TRBV27,ASRGVQY
TRBJ2-3,12,TRBV28,ASSHRASTDTQY
TRBJ1-2,10,TRBV5-1,ASSTPRDGYT
TRBJ2-1,14,TRBV7-8,ASSLASGGSYNEQF
TRBJ2-2,13,TRBV6-5,ASSSLRTFTGELF
TRBJ1-2,13,TRBV18,ASSPASGANYGYT